This T cell receptor beta chain was retrieved from a study of blood T cell repertoires in COVID-19. Study context: Acute and convalescent COVID-19 specimens originated in the United States, Italy and Spain.

The count of this clone is one. Original methodology: By means of reference gene primer amplification, nucleated cell counts were estimated. Sequenced by immunoSEQ multiplex PCR; TCRdb stores in-frame clones only, minus some. V and J calls and clone size come straight from that table; D and trimming were deduced from the DNA. This sample has 350,000 to 400,000 clones, with around 92% found just once. This CDR3 comprises 16 residues. Germline V lookup: CDR1 SEHNR, CDR2 FQNEAQ (reference sequence). The ends were cut back, 5 bases at V and 3 bases at J, with 20 bases in the middle. The chain joins TRBV7-9 to TRBJ2-7; the D gene is possibly TRBD1 (6 bases). The sample was PBMCs or T cells enriched from blood (not recorded which). The clonotype was recovered from a woman in her twenties or thirties who had recovered from COVID-19. The CDR3 loop reads CASSRLGARDNYEQYF. The CDR3 DNA is TGTGCCAGCAGCCGTCTTGGTGCCAGGGACAACTACGAGCAGTACTTC.